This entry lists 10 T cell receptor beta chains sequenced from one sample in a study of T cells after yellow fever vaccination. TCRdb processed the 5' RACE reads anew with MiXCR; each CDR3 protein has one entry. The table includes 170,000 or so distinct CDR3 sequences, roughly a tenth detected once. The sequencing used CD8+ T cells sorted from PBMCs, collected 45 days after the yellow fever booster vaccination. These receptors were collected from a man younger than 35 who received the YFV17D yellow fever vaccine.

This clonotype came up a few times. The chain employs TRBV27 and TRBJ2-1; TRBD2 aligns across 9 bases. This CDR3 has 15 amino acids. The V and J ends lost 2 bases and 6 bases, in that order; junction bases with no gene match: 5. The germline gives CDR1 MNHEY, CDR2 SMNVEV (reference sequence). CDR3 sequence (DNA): TGTGCCAGCAGTTTACCGGCTAGCGGGATCAATGAGCAGTTCTTC. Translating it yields CASSLPASGINEQFF.

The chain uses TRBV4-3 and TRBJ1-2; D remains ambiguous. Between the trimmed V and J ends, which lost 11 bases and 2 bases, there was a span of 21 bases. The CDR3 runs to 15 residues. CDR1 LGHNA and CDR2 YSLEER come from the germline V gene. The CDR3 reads CASAEGVRPNYGYTF. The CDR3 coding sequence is TGCGCCTCAGCAGAGGGAGTTCGGCCAAACTATGGCTACACCTTC.

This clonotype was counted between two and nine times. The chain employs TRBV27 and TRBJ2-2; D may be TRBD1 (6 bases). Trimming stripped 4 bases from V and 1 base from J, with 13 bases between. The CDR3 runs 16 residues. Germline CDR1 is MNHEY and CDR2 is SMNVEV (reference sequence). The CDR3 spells CASSSSGTLNTGELFF. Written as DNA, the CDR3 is TGTGCCAGCAGTTCTTCCGGGACATTGAACACCGGGGAGCTGTTTTTT.

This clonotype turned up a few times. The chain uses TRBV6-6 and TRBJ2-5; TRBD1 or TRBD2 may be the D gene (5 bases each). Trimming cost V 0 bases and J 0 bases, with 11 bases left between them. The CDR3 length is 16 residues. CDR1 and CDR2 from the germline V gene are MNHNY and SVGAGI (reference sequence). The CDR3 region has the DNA TGTGCCAGCAGTTACTCCGAGGGGACCCACCAAGAGACCCAGTACTTC. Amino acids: CASSYSEGTHQETQYF.

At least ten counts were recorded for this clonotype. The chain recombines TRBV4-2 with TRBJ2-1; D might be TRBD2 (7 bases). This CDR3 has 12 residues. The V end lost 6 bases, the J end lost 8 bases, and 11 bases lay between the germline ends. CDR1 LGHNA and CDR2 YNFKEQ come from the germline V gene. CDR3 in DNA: TGTGCCAGCAGTTTAGGGGGGGATGAGCAGTTCTTC. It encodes CASSLGGDEQFF.

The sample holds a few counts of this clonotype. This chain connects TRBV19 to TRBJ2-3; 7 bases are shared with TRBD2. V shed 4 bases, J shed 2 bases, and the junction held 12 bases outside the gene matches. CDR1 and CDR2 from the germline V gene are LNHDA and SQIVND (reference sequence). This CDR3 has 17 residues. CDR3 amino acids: CASSREGSRRYTDTQYF. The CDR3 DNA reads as TGTGCCAGTAGTAGGGAGGGTTCTAGGCGCTACACAGATACGCAGTATTTT.

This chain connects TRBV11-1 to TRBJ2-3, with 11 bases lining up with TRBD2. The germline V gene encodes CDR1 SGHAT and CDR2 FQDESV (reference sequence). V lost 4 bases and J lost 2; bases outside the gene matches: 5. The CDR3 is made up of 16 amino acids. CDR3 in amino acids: CASSSGTSGITDTQYF. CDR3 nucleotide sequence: TGTGCCAGCAGCTCCGGGACTAGCGGAATCACAGATACGCAGTATTTT.

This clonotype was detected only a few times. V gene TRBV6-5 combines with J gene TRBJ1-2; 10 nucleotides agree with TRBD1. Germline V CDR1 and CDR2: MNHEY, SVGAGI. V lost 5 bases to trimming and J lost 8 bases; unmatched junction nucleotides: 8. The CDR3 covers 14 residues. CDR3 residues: CASSRGQGFGGYTF. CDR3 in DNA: TGTGCCAGCAGTAGGGGACAGGGGTTCGGCGGCTACACCTTC.

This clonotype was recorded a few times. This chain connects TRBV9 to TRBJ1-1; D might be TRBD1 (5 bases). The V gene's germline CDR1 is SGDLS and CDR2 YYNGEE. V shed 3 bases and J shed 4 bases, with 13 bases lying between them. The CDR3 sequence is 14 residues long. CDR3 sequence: CASSAGGAGTEAFF. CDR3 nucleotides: TGTGCCAGCAGCGCGGGGGGAGCCGGCACTGAAGCTTTCTTT.

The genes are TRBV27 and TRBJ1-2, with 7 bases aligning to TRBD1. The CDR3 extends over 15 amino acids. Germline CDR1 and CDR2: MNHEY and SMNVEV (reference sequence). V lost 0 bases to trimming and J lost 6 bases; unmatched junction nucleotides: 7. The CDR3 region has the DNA TGTGCCAGCAGTTTATCACCCGACGGGACAGATGGCTACACCTTC. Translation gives CASSLSPDGTDGYTF.